Sequencing of this TCR beta chain was carried out in a study of technical replicates of blood from several donors. Assay: immunoSEQ multiplex PCR; the TCRdb copy retains only in-frame clones and omits some. The data show about 100,000 clones, with approximately 96% seen just once and 0.22% held by the top ten. Trimming shortened V by 2 bases and J by 4 bases, and 12 bases separated the two germline ends. The CDR3 sequence is 14 residues long. Germline V gives CDR1 SGHVS, CDR2 FQNEAQ. Material: T cells isolated from PBMCs. The chain links TRBV7-8 to TRBJ2-7, with D possibly being TRBD2 (6 bases). The source is a human donor in good health. This CDR3 is CASSLNSGSYEQYF. As DNA, the CDR3 is TGTGCCAGCAGCTTAAATAGCGGATCTTACGAGCAGTACTTC. The complete variable domain, with remaining parts taken from reference TRBV7-8 and TRBJ2-7, reads GAGVSQSPRYKVAKRGQDVALRCDPISGHVSLFWYQQALGQGPEFLTYFQNEAQLDKSGLPSDRFFAERPEGSVSTLKIQRTQQEDSAVYLCASSLNSGSYEQYFGPGTRLTVT.